Below are 14 T cell receptor beta chains sequenced from a single sample in a study of cytomegalovirus exposure and HLA in healthy donors (dated by TCRdb to 2017 to 2019). The library was built by means of the immunoSEQ multiplex PCR assay. TCRdb re-hosts the immuneACCESS table, in-frame sequences only. Its copies lack some clones; in the studies checked, an unresolved V gene accounts for under half of them, and the cause for the rest is not known. For this sample the table gives 100,000 to 150,000 clones, of which nearly 90% were detected only once. About 3.5% of the sample comes from the top ten. Material: PBMCs. Receptor source: a man aged 30-40 years in good health and CMV-seronegative.

This rearrangement joins TRBV28 to TRBJ1-4; 7 bases agree with TRBD1. After removal of 1 base from V and 0 bases from J, the junction contained 2 bases not matched to a gene. This CDR3 contains 16 residues. Germline CDR1 and CDR2: MDHEN and SYDVKM. CDR3 sequence: CASSLYRGATNEKLFF. The CDR3 DNA reads TGTGCCAGCAGTTTATACAGGGGCGCAACTAATGAAAAACTGTTTTTT.

This rearrangement joins TRBV28 to TRBJ1-2; 7 bases fit TRBD1. Germline V gene data show CDR1 as MDHEN and CDR2 as SYDVKM. The CDR3 has 14 amino acids. Trimming cost V 6 bases and J 3 bases; bases outside gene matches: 7. CDR3 nucleotides: TGTGCCAGCAGACCAGGGGGAGACCACTATGGCTACACCTTC. It yields the protein CASRPGGDHYGYTF.

This clone appeared once. V and J are TRBV5-6 and TRBJ1-4; TRBD1 matches at 9 bases. V shed 6 bases and J 5 bases; nucleotides not matched to a gene: 14. Germline values: CDR1 SGHDT, CDR2 YYEEEE. The CDR3 loop spans 17 amino acids. CDR3 amino acids: CASTFRYLTGGNEKLFF. The CDR3 nucleotides read TGTGCCAGCACATTTAGATACCTGACAGGGGGAAATGAAAAACTGTTTTTT.

The chain couples TRBV5-5 to TRBJ2-3; 7 bases are shared with TRBD1. The J segment lost 2 bases and the V segment lost 6 bases, leaving 9 bases of the junction unmatched. CDR3 length: 15 amino acids. Germline V gene lookup returns CDR1 SGHKS and CDR2 YYEKEE (reference sequence). The CDR3 loop is CASKQGDPYTDTQYF. CDR3 sequence (DNA): TGTGCCAGCAAGCAGGGGGACCCTTACACAGATACGCAGTATTTT.

J is TRBJ2-3 and V is TRBV11-3; tentatively, D is TRBD1 (5 bases). Trimming pared 5 bases from V and 3 bases from J, leaving 15 bases between. This CDR3 region has 15 residues. Germline-derived CDR1 and CDR2 are SGHNT and YENEEA. DNA for the CDR3: TGTGCCAGCAGCCCGCAGGGTAGGGTTACAGATACGCAGTATTTT. Translating gives CASSPQGRVTDTQYF.

Only a few counts were recorded for this clone. The chain recombines TRBV19 with TRBJ1-5, with 10 positions matching TRBD1. V trimming: 4 bases; J trimming: 4 bases; junction bases outside the gene matches: 7. Germline values: CDR1 LNHDA, CDR2 SQIVND (reference sequence). CDR3 length equals 16 residues. CDR3 protein: CASSTQGQGRNQPQHF. The CDR3 bases are TGTGCCAGTAGTACTCAGGGACAGGGGCGGAATCAGCCCCAGCATTTT. Complete variable domain (other parts from reference TRBV19 and TRBJ1-5): DGGITQSPKYLFRKEGQNVTLSCEQNLNHDAMYWYRQDPGQGLRLIYYSQIVNDFQKGDIAEGYSVSREKKESFPLTVTSAQKNPTAFYLCASSTQGQGRNQPQHFGDGTRLSIL.

The chain has TRBV29-1 and TRBJ2-7; TRBD1 aligns across 9 bases. Germline-derived CDR1 and CDR2 are SQVTM and ANQGSEA. J gave up 6 bases and V 1 base, and 4 bases lay outside the gene matches. This CDR3 is 13 amino acids long. CDR3 residues: CSVEGTGAFEQYF. CDR3 nucleotides: TGCAGCGTTGAAGGGACAGGGGCCTTCGAGCAGTACTTC.

A single count supports this clone. This chain links TRBV15 with TRBJ1-2; no reliable D call. The V gene lost 0 bases and the J gene lost 3 bases, with 20 bases spanning the gap. The CDR3 is 18 amino acids. Germline V gene lookup returns CDR1 LNHNV and CDR2 YYDKDF (reference sequence). This CDR3 reads CATSRDKDGIAVDYGYTF. For the CDR3, the DNA is TGTGCCACCAGCAGAGATAAGGACGGGATAGCTGTGGACTATGGCTACACCTTC.

This clone was picked up a small number of times. The chain joins TRBV5-6 to TRBJ1-6; 7 positions agree with TRBD1. This CDR3 is 15 amino acids long. After removal of 2 bases from V and 4 bases from J, the junction contained 3 bases not matched to a gene. Germline V gene lookup returns CDR1 SGHDT and CDR2 YYEEEE. The CDR3 protein is CASSFLDRYNSPLHF. DNA for the CDR3: TGTGCCAGCAGCTTCCTGGACAGGTATAATTCACCCCTCCACTTT.

The V and J genes are TRBV7-9 and TRBJ2-7, with D perhaps TRBD1 (5 bases). Germline values: CDR1 SEHNR, CDR2 FQNEAQ (reference sequence). This CDR3 spans 16 amino acids. The V gene lost 4 bases and the J gene lost 1 base, with 17 bases spanning the gap. As DNA, the CDR3 is TGTGCCAGCAGCTCCGATTGGTCAGGGCCATCCTACGAGCAGTACTTC. It is translated as CASSSDWSGPSYEQYF. Full variable domain (rest looked up from reference TRBV7-9 and TRBJ2-7): DTGVSQNPRHKITKRGQNVTFRCDPISEHNRLYWYRQTLGQGPEFLTYFQNEAQLEKSRLLSDRFSAERPKGSFSTLEIQRTEQGDSAMYLCASSSDWSGPSYEQYFGPGTRLTVT.

This chain links TRBV7-9 with TRBJ1-1, with TRBD1 matching 8 bases. Unmatched junction bases numbered 4, after V lost 2 bases and J lost 8 bases. The CDR3 length is 13 residues. CDR1 is SEHNR, CDR2 FQNEAQ, per germline (reference sequence). DNA for the CDR3: TGTGCCAGCAGCTTACAGGGGGCAGACGAAGCTTTCTTT. This codes for CASSLQGADEAFF.

The J gene is TRBJ2-7, the V gene TRBV27; no definite D call. This CDR3 has 12 amino acids. Trimming removed 3 bases from V and 5 bases from J, with 8 bases in between. Germline CDR1 is MNHEY and CDR2 is SMNVEV (reference sequence). The CDR3: CASSFTGNEQYF. The CDR3 bases are TGTGCCAGCAGTTTCACCGGTAACGAGCAGTACTTC.

J is TRBJ2-3 and V is TRBV6-6, with 7 bases matching TRBD1. Germline V gene sequence: CDR1 MNHNY, CDR2 SVGAGI (reference sequence). CDR3 size: 15 residues. Unmatched junction bases numbered 7, after V lost 2 bases and J lost 5 bases. CDR3 DNA sequence: TGTGCCAGCAGTTACCTACGGGACAGCGAAGATACGCAGTATTTT. Translating gives CASSYLRDSEDTQYF.

The chain combines TRBV21-1 with TRBJ1-1. TRBV21-1 counts as a pseudogene. This CDR3 is built from 14 residues. The CDR3 reads CASSKGRMNTEAFF. The CDR3 nucleotides read TGTGCCAGCAGCAAAGGGAGGATGAACACTGAAGCTTTCTTT.